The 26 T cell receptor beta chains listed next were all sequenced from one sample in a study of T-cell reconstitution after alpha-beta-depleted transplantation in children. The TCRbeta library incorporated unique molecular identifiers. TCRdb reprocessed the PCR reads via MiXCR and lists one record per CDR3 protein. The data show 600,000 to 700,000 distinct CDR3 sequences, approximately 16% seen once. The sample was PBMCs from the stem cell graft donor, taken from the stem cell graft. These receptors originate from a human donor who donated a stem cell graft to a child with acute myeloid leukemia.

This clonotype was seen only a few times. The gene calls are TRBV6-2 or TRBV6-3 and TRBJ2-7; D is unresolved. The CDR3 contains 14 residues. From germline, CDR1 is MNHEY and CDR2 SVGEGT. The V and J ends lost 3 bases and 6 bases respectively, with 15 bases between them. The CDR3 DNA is TGTGCCAGCAGTTATCTTCTTGGTTCCCTCGAGCAGTACGTC. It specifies CASSYLLGSLEQYV.

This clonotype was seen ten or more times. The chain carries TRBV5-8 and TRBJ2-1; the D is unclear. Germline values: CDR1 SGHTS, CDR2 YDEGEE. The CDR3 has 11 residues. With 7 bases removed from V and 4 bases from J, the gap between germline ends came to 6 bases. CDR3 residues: CASHWYNEQFF. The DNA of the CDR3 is TGTGCCAGCCACTGGTACAATGAGCAGTTCTTC. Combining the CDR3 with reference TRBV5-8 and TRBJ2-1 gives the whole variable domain EAGVTQSPTHLIKTRGQQATLRCSPISGHTSVYWYQQALGLGLQFLLWYDEGEERNRGNFPPRFSGRQFPNYSSELNVNALELEDSALYLCASHWYNEQFFGPGTRLTVL.

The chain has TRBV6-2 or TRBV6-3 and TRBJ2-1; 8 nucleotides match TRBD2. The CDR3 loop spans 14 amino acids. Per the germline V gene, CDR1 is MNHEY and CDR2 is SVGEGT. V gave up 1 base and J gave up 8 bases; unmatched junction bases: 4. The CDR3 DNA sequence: TGTGCCAGCAGTTACTACGGGGGGGTCGATGAGCAGTTCTTC. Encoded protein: CASSYYGGVDEQFF.

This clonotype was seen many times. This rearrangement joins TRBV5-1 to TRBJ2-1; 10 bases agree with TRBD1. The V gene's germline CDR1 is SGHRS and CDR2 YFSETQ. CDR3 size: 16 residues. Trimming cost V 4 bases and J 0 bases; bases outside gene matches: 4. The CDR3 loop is CASSKGQGSSYNEQFF. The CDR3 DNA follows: TGCGCCAGCAGCAAGGGACAGGGGAGCTCCTACAATGAGCAGTTCTTC.

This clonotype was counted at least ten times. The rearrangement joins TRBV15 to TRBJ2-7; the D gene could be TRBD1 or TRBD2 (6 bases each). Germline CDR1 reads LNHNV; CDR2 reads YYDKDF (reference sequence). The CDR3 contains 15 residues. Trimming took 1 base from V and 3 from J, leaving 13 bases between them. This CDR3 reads CATSRGQVGGYEQYF. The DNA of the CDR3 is TGTGCCACCAGCAGAGGACAGGTGGGAGGCTACGAGCAGTACTTC.

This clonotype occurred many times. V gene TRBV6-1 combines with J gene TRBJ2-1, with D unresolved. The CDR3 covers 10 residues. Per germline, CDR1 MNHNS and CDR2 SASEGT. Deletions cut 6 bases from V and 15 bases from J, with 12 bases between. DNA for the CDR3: TGTGCCAGCAGAGCGATCGGGTGGTTCTTC. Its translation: CASRAIGWFF.

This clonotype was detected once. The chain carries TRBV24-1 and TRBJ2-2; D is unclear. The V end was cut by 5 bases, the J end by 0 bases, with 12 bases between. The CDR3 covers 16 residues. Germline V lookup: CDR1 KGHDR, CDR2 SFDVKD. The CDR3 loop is CATSVPGAANTGELFF. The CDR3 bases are TGTGCCACCAGTGTACCTGGCGCAGCGAACACCGGGGAGCTGTTTTTT.

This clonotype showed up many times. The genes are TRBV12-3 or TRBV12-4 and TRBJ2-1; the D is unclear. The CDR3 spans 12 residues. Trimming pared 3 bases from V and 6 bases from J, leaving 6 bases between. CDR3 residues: CASSFAGNEQFF. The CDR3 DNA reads TGTGCCAGCAGTTTTGCCGGCAATGAGCAGTTCTTC.

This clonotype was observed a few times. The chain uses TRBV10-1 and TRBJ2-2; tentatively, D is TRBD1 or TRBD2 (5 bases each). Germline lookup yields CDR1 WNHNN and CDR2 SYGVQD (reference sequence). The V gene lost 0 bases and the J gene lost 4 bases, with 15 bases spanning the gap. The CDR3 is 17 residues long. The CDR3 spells CASSESGQGVRTGELFF. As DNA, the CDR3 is TGCGCCAGCAGTGAGTCCGGGCAGGGAGTTCGCACCGGGGAGCTGTTTTTT.

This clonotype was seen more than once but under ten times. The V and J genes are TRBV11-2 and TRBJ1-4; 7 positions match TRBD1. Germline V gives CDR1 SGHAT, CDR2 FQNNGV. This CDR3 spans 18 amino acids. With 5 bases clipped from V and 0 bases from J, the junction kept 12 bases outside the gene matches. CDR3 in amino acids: CASSLGTDTHATNEKLFF. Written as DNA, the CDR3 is TGTGCCAGCAGCCTGGGGACAGACACCCATGCAACTAATGAAAAACTGTTTTTT.

The CDR3 DNA is TGCAGTGCCGCACACTTAGCGGGGGGAAGTCTGGCGTCCTACGAGCAGTACTTC. Protein sequence: CSAAHLAGGSLASYEQYF. This rearrangement joins TRBV20-1 to TRBJ2-7; 10 bases are a match to TRBD2. The trim removed 6 bases at V and 1 base at J, leaving 18 bases unmatched. The CDR3 loop spans 18 amino acids. Germline V lookup: CDR1 DFQATT, CDR2 SNEGSKA (reference sequence).

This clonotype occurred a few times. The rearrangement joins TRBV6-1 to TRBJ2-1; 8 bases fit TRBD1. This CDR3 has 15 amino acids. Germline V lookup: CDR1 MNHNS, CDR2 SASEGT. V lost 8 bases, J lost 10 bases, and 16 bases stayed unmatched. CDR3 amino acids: CASSRPGQANDEQFF. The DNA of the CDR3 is TGTGCCAGCTCAAGACCGGGACAGGCTAACGACGAGCAGTTCTTC.

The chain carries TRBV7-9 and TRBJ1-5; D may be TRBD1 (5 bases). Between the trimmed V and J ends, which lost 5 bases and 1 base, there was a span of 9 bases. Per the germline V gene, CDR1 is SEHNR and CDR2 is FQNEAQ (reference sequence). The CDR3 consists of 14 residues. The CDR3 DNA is TGTGCCAGCAGCGGCCGGGACAGCAATCAGCCCCAGCATTTT. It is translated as CASSGRDSNQPQHF.

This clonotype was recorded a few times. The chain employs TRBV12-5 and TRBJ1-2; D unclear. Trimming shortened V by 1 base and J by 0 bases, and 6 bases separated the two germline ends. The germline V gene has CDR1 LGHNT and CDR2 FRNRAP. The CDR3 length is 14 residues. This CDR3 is CASGLGPANYGYTF. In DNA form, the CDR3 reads TGTGCTAGTGGTTTGGGACCAGCTAACTATGGCTACACCTTC.

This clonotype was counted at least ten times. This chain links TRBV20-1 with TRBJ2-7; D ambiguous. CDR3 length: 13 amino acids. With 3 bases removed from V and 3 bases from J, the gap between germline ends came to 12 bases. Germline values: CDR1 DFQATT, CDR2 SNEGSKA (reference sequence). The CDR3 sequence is CSASRTDLYEQYF. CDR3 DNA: TGCAGTGCTAGCCGAACGGACCTCTACGAGCAGTACTTC.

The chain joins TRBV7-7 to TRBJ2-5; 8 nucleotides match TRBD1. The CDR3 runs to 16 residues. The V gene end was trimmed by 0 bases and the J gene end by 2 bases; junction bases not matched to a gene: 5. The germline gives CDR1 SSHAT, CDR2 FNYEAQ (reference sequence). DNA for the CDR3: TGTGCCAGCAGCTTAGCGCCCGGACAGGGACAAGAGACCCAGTACTTC. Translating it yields CASSLAPGQGQETQYF.

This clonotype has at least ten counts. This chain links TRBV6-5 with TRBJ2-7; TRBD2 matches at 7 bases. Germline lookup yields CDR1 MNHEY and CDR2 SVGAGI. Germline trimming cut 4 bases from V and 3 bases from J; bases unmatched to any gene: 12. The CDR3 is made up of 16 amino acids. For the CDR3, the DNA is TGTGCCAGCAGTTTGGTCGGGGCGCCGGGGGGCTACGAGCAGTACTTC. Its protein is CASSLVGAPGGYEQYF.

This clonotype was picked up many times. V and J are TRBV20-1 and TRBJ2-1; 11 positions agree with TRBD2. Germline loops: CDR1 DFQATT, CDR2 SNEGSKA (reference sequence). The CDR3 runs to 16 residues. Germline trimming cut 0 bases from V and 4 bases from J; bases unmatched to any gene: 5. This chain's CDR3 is CSAREGLAGGYNEQFF. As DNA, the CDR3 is TGCAGTGCTAGAGAGGGGCTAGCGGGGGGTTACAATGAGCAGTTCTTC.

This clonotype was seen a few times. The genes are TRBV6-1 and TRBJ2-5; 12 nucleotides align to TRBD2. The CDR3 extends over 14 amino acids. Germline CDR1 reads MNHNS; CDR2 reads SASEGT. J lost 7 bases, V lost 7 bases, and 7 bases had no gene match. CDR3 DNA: TGTGCCAGCACTAGCGGGGGGGAGCGGGGGACCCAGTACTTC. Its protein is CASTSGGERGTQYF.

This CDR3 reads CSEVPTSGSTDTQYF. DNA for the CDR3: TGCAGCGAGGTCCCGACTAGCGGGAGCACAGATACGCAGTATTTT. This chain connects TRBV29-1 to TRBJ2-3, with 10 bases fitting TRBD2. The CDR3 is 15 amino acids. With 7 bases clipped from V and 0 bases from J, the junction kept 7 bases outside the gene matches. The germline gives CDR1 SQVTM, CDR2 ANQGSEA.

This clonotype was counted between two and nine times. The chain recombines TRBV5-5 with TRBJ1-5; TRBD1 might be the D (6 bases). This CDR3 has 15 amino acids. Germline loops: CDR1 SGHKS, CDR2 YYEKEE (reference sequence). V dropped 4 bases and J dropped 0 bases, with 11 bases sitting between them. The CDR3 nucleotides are TGTGCCAGCAGCCACGCAGGGGCTAGCAATCAGCCCCAGCATTTT. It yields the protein CASSHAGASNQPQHF.

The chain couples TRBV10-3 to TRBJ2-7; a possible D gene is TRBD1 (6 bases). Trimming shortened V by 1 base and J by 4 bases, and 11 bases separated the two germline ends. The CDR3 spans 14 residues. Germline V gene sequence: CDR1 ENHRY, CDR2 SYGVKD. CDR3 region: CAISELGAPYEQYV. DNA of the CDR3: TGTGCCATCAGTGAGTTGGGGGCCCCTTACGAGCAGTACGTC.

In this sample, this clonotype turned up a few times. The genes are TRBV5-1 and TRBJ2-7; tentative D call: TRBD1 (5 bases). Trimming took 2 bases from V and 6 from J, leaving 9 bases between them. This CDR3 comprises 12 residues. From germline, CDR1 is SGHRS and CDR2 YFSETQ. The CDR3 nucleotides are TGCGCCAGCAGCTTTGACAGTAGCGAGCAGTACTTC. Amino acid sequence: CASSFDSSEQYF. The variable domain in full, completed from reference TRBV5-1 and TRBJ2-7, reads KAGVTQTPRYLIKTRGQQVTLSCSPISGHRSVSWYQQTPGQGLQFLFEYFSETQRNKGNFPGRFSGRQFSNSRSEMNVSTLELGDSALYLCASSFDSSEQYFGPGTRLTVT.

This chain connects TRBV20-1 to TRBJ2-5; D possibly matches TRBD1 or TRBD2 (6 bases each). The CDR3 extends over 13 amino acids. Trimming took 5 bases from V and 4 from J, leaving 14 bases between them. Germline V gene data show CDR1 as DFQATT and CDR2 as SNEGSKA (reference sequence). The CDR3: CSAPGEVRETQYF. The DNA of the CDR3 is TGCAGTGCTCCAGGGGAGGTCCGAGAGACCCAGTACTTC.

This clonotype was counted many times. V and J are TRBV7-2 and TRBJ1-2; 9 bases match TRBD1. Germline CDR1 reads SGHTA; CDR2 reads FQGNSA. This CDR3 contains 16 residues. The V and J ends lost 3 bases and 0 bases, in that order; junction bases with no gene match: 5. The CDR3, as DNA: TGTGCCAGCAGCTTCGGACAGGGGCCCTCTAACTATGGCTACACCTTC. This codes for CASSFGQGPSNYGYTF.

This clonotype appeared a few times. Here the CDR3 reads CSAPRREGGYGPNSNQPQHF. The CDR3 nucleotides are TGCAGTGCTCCCCGGCGAGAGGGGGGGTATGGTCCGAATAGCAATCAGCCCCAGCATTTT. This sequence joins TRBV20-1 and TRBJ1-5; weak D call: TRBD1 (6 bases). The V gene's germline CDR1 is DFQATT and CDR2 SNEGSKA (reference sequence). This CDR3 comprises 20 residues. V dropped 5 bases and J dropped 0 bases, with 29 bases sitting between them.